This T cell receptor (beta chain) was captured in a study of T-cell memory formation after mild COVID-19 (dated by TCRdb to the early 2020s). Regarding the study in general: Most TCR sequence clusters were specific to one of the two donors. T-cell clones expanding and contracting after mild COVID-19 in two donors were tracked by longitudinal TCRalpha and TCRbeta repertoire sequencing. Two young, previously healthy adult volunteers, one female and one male, were included in the cohort.

As regards this clonotype: It lacks a known antigen. Per-base quality was not reported, and no clone a single base away is much larger than it.

TCRdb lists the instrument as Illumina NovaSeq 6000. Using 5'RACE with constant-segment primers, TCRalpha and TCRbeta cDNA libraries were constructed, with sample barcodes and unique molecular identifiers added in the process. RNA was extracted from every sample with Trizol reagent. Library amplification was performed in two PCR steps, and a second sample barcode and Illumina TruSeq adapters were introduced in the second step. Sequencing of libraries was performed on an Illumina NovaSeq with 2 x 150 bp paired-end reads. As for how the authors treated the data: With migec v1.2.7, reads were demultiplexed and then collapsed into UMI-guided consensus sequences. With mixcr v2.1.11, UMI consensuses were aligned to TRA and TRB V and J templates and assembled into clonotypes. A clonotype was counted as expanded or contracted only if both edgeR and NoisET called the change significant, with noise models trained on biological replicates. For edgeR calls, a false discovery rate-adjusted p below 0.01 and a log2 fold-change threshold of 1 were applied. PCA with hierarchical clustering of max-normalized trajectories of the 1000 most abundant clonotypes was used as exploratory dynamics analysis. Separately sequenced CD4+ and CD8+ repertoires were used to assign a CD4 or CD8 phenotype to each responding clone. The raw public data were reprocessed by TCRdb itself: fastp quality trimming at Q25, MiXCR clonotype calling, in-frame beta chains only. Each entry merges the rows of one CDR3 protein and shows their most common DNA and genes. For this entry, the V and J calls and clone size follow TCRdb and not the study's own pipeline. Within this sample are about 350,000 distinct CDR3 sequences, with 12% to 15% of them counted one time only. The ten largest make up about 24% of the sample.

Ficoll-Paque density gradient centrifugation was used to isolate PBMCs. The investigation overall reported the following: Contracting CD4+ clones appeared mostly in the CM and EM memory subsets, whereas CD8+ clones were enriched in EMRA. The study included only a couple of mild cases, and larger cohorts that include severe cases with pre-infection samples were judged to be necessary. Balanced CD4/CD8 phenotypes were observed for clones contracting from day 15 to 85, whereas a bias towards CD4+ was observed for a second wave of clones expanding from day 15 to 37. Some responding clones were found in pre-infection memory, which suggests that pre-existing cross-reactive memory T cells took part in the SARS-CoV-2 response. The second-wave clones that peaked on day 37 were not confirmed to be SARS-CoV-2 specific.

The germline V gene provides CDR1 SNHLY and CDR2 FYNNEI. The cysteine opens and the phenylalanine closes a CDR3 of 15 amino acids. CDR3 DNA only is kept here, 45 bases in frame from base 1. V and J are trimmed by 3 bases and 8 bases, and the gene matches miss 9 bases of the junction. This clonotype was obtained from a man in his late teens or twenties who had mild COVID-19 (a few samples of this study predate the infection). The sample titles of this study are shuffled in the database, so cell type and time point are left out; the donor was told from shared clones. Here the chain combines TRBV2 and TRBJ2-3; the junction holds 9 bases that match TRBD2. The sequencing input was PBMCs or a T cell subset sorted from them (not recorded which). The nucleotide sequence reads TGTGCCAGCAGTGAGTCAGCGGGGGGTCAGGCTACGCAGTATTTT. The encoded protein is CASSESAGGQATQYF.